These 24 T cell receptor beta chains were all obtained from the same sample, sequenced in a study of CD8+CD57+ T cells in acquired aplastic anemia. The template for TCR beta VDJ and CDR3 sequence profiling was genomic DNA. TCRdb re-called the reads through MiXCR, storing one row per CDR3 protein. The table has about 160,000 distinct CDR3 sequences, about 45% seen once. Whoever was chosen for sequencing had shown CD8+CD57+ cell expansion by flow cytometry. The sequenced sample consisted of sorted CD4+, CD8+, or CD8+CD57+ T cells (not recorded which) from PBMCs. These receptors all stem from a human donor with aplastic anemia.

This rearrangement joins TRBV24-1 to TRBJ1-3, with 8 positions matching TRBD1. The junction had 4 bases not matched to a gene; V was cut back by 1 base and J by 6 bases. This CDR3 comprises 15 residues. Germline CDR1 reads KGHDR; CDR2 reads SFDVKD. In nucleotides, the CDR3 is TGTGCCACCAGTGATTTAGGACAGGGAGAAAACACCATATATTTT. The encoded protein is CATSDLGQGENTIYF.

This clonotype was observed at least ten times. The V gene is TRBV7-2, the J gene TRBJ1-2, with TRBD1 matching over 7 bases. This CDR3 region has 15 residues. Germline values: CDR1 SGHTA, CDR2 FQGNSA. After removal of 3 bases from V and 4 bases from J, the junction contained 8 bases not matched to a gene. The CDR3 reads CASSFREGAAYGYTF. In nucleotides, the CDR3 is TGTGCCAGCAGCTTTCGGGAGGGGGCGGCCTATGGCTACACCTTC.

The chain joins TRBV19 to TRBJ1-3; D is unclear. Trimming removed 9 bases at V and 0 bases at J, with 9 bases between. The CDR3 has 13 amino acids. Per the germline V gene, CDR1 is LNHDA and CDR2 is SQIVND (reference sequence). The CDR3 bases are TGTGCCAGCAGGCGCATCTCTGGAAACACCATATATTTT. Protein: CASRRISGNTIYF. The whole variable domain, remainder taken from reference TRBV19 and TRBJ1-3, is DGGITQSPKYLFRKEGQNVTLSCEQNLNHDAMYWYRQDPGQGLRLIYYSQIVNDFQKGDIAEGYSVSREKKESFPLTVTSAQKNPTAFYLCASRRISGNTIYFGEGSWLTVV.

This clonotype was seen many times. The chain carries TRBV28 and TRBJ2-7; 10 bases are shared with TRBD2. This CDR3 has 13 residues. V shed 5 bases and J 5 bases; nucleotides not matched to a gene: 3. Germline assignment: CDR1 MDHEN and CDR2 SYDVKM. The CDR3 sequence: CASSQSGRDEQYV. The CDR3 DNA is TGTGCCAGCAGTCAGAGCGGGAGGGACGAGCAGTACGTC.

Ten or more counts support this clonotype. This rearrangement joins TRBV2 to TRBJ1-4, with a weak D call TRBD1 (6 bases). Germline loops: CDR1 SNHLY, CDR2 FYNNEI. Trimming left V 6 bases short and J 4 bases short, with 12 bases between. This CDR3 has 14 amino acids. The CDR3 DNA follows: TGTGCCAGCAGGGAGGACAGACATAATGAAAAACTGTTTTTT. Amino acid sequence: CASREDRHNEKLFF. The variable domain in full, with the rest retrieved from reference TRBV2 and TRBJ1-4, is EPEVTQTPSHQVTQMGQEVILRCVPISNHLYFYWYRQILGQKVEFLVSFYNNEISEKSEIFDDQFSVERPDGSNFTLKIRSTKLEDSAMYFCASREDRHNEKLFFGSGTQLSVL.

V gene TRBV2 combines with J gene TRBJ1-6; no definite D call. Germline V gene lookup returns CDR1 SNHLY and CDR2 FYNNEI. V lost 3 bases and J lost 15, with 21 bases in between. The CDR3 has 15 residues. CDR3 DNA: TGTGCCAGCAGTGATGTGACGGCTTATAATCCACACCTCCACTTT. Amino acids: CASSDVTAYNPHLHF.

The chain combines TRBV25-1 with TRBJ1-5, with TRBD1 as a possible D gene (5 bases). The CDR3 has 12 residues. Germline CDR1 MGHDK, CDR2 SYGVNS. V shed 7 bases and J shed 5 bases, with 9 bases lying between them. The CDR3 nucleotides read TGTGCCAGCACGGGAGGGGATCAGCCCCAGCATTTT. It codes for CASTGGDQPQHF.

The chain couples TRBV7-2 to TRBJ2-7; a possible D gene is TRBD1 (6 bases). Trimming cost V 6 bases and J 5 bases, with 20 bases left between them. Germline assignment: CDR1 SGHTA and CDR2 FQGNSA. This CDR3 region has 15 residues. The CDR3: CASSSSLQGMHEQYF. As DNA, the CDR3 is TGTGCCAGCAGTTCCAGTCTACAGGGTATGCACGAGCAGTACTTC.

The chain carries TRBV29-1 and TRBJ2-3, with TRBD2 matching over 12 bases. V dropped 4 bases and J dropped 3; count of bases not matched to a gene: 2. The CDR3 covers 14 residues. Per the germline V gene, CDR1 is SQVTM and CDR2 is ANQGSEA. In nucleotides, the CDR3 is TGCAGCGTTGGGACTAGCGGGGTAACAGATACGCAGTATTTT. It translates to CSVGTSGVTDTQYF.

The chain carries TRBV20-1 and TRBJ2-1; 7 nucleotides match TRBD1. CDR3 length equals 15 residues. V lost 1 base and J lost 6; bases outside the gene matches: 9. In germline, CDR1 is DFQATT, CDR2 SNEGSKA (reference sequence). CDR3 protein: CSARAPDRVGNEQFF. Written as DNA, the CDR3 is TGCAGTGCTAGAGCCCCAGACAGGGTAGGCAATGAGCAGTTCTTC.

This clonotype was picked up many times. CDR3 region: CASSLVGRVNTEAFF. In nucleotides, the CDR3 is TGTGCCAGCAGCTTAGTCGGCAGGGTGAACACTGAAGCTTTCTTT. The rearrangement links TRBV7-2 to TRBJ1-1, with D possibly TRBD1 on 5 matching bases. The CDR3 runs to 15 residues. CDR1 is SGHTA and CDR2 is FQGNSA in the germline V gene. Trimming took 1 base from V and 0 from J, leaving 9 bases between them.

This clonotype was seen repeatedly, ten times or more. This chain links TRBV19 with TRBJ2-5; D is ambiguous. The CDR3 runs 12 residues. Per germline, CDR1 LNHDA and CDR2 SQIVND (reference sequence). Trimming left V 4 bases short and J 4 bases short, with 7 bases between. This CDR3 reads CASSTRSETQYF. Here the CDR3 DNA reads TGTGCCAGTAGTACTCGGTCAGAGACCCAGTACTTC.

This clonotype was seen a handful of times. This chain connects TRBV2 to TRBJ2-7, with TRBD2 matching over 7 bases. V lost 6 bases, J lost 2 bases, and 4 bases stayed unmatched. CDR1 and CDR2 from the germline V gene are SNHLY and FYNNEI. The length of the CDR3 is 13 residues. CDR3 sequence: CASRRERTYEQYV. CDR3 coding DNA: TGTGCCAGCAGGCGGGAGCGGACCTACGAGCAGTACGTC.

This chain joins TRBV15 and TRBJ2-5; the D gene is possibly TRBD2 (6 bases). This CDR3 is built from 14 residues. Trimming removed 5 bases from V and 0 bases from J, with 10 bases in between. Germline V gene data show CDR1 as LNHNV and CDR2 as YYDKDF (reference sequence). The CDR3 DNA sequence: TGTGCCACCAGCGCCCGGGGGTACCAAGAGACCCAGTACTTC. Encoded protein: CATSARGYQETQYF.

This clonotype has a handful of counts. The V and J genes are TRBV6-2 or TRBV6-3 and TRBJ2-7, with D perhaps matching TRBD1 (5 bases). Germline loops: CDR1 MNHEY, CDR2 SVGEGT. This CDR3 is built from 14 residues. Trimming stripped 7 bases from V and 2 bases from J, with 15 bases between. This chain's CDR3 is CASTPSDTPYEQYV. The CDR3, as DNA: TGTGCCAGCACCCCCTCGGACACCCCCTACGAGCAGTACGTC.

In its sample, this clonotype was seen many times. This chain joins TRBV19 and TRBJ1-4; 8 nucleotides line up with TRBD1. The CDR3 is 17 residues long. The V gene's germline CDR1 is LNHDA and CDR2 SQIVND (reference sequence). J lost 8 bases, V lost 6 bases, and 17 bases had no gene match. The CDR3 loop reads CASSPRGGTGLGEKLFF. CDR3 in DNA: TGTGCCAGTAGCCCTCGAGGTGGGACAGGCCTCGGGGAAAAACTGTTTTTT.

This chain joins TRBV20-1 and TRBJ2-1; D is undetermined. Germline V gene data show CDR1 as DFQATT and CDR2 as SNEGSKA (reference sequence). V was pared by 3 bases and J by 0 bases, with 6 bases between. The length of the CDR3 is 13 residues. The CDR3 here is CSASVSSYNEQFF. In DNA form, the CDR3 reads TGCAGTGCTAGTGTAAGCTCCTACAATGAGCAGTTCTTC.

The J gene is TRBJ1-1, the V gene TRBV11-1, with D possibly being TRBD1 (5 bases). V lost 1 base and J lost 4, with 19 bases in between. Germline-derived CDR1 and CDR2 are SGHAT and FQDESV (reference sequence). The length of the CDR3 is 17 residues. The DNA of the CDR3 is TGTGCCAGCAGCTTAGGCGCTTTAGGGGCCTCGAGCACTGAAGCTTTCTTT. Its translation: CASSLGALGASSTEAFF.

The sample holds a few counts of this clonotype. The chain couples TRBV6-5 to TRBJ2-7, with D unclear. Germline-derived CDR1 and CDR2 are MNHEY and SVGAGI. The V and J ends lost 5 bases and 4 bases respectively, with 15 bases between them. The CDR3 runs 14 residues. The CDR3 DNA is TGTGCCAGCAGTCACCCCGGCCCTCTTTACGAGCAGTACGTC. It encodes CASSHPGPLYEQYV.

This sequence joins TRBV5-1 and TRBJ2-7, with 9 nucleotides matching TRBD1. The CDR3 loop spans 14 amino acids. Per the germline V gene, CDR1 is SGHRS and CDR2 is YFSETQ. V lost 8 bases, J lost 7 bases, and 13 bases stayed unmatched. The CDR3 nucleotides are TGCGCCAGTTCCACAGGGGGCTATTACAATGAGCAGTACGTC. It specifies CASSTGGYYNEQYV.

The chain employs TRBV7-9 and TRBJ2-5; D is possibly TRBD1 (6 bases). Germline values: CDR1 SEHNR, CDR2 FQNEAQ (reference sequence). Trimming shortened V by 5 bases and J by 3 bases, and 7 bases separated the two germline ends. The CDR3 sequence is 12 residues long. CDR3 sequence: CASSGDKETQYF. Written as DNA, the CDR3 is TGTGCCAGCAGCGGGGACAAAGAGACCCAGTACTTC.

The V call is TRBV25-1, the J call TRBJ2-1, with D uncertain. Looked up from germline, CDR1 is MGHDK and CDR2 is SYGVNS. CDR3 length equals 12 residues. Deletions cut 6 bases from V and 14 bases from J, with 17 bases between. DNA for the CDR3: TGTGCCAGCAGCCCAGACCCGTCAGGAGAGTTCTTC. This sequence encodes CASSPDPSGEFF.

Ten or more counts support this clonotype. This chain joins TRBV5-6 and TRBJ2-5; D gene uncertain. V gave up 0 bases and J gave up 2 bases, with 8 bases separating them. From germline, CDR1 is SGHDT and CDR2 YYEEEE. The CDR3 runs to 14 residues. Written as DNA, the CDR3 is TGTGCCAGCAGCTTGGAACAAACACAAGAGACCCAGTACTTC. Translation gives CASSLEQTQETQYF. Drawing the rest from reference TRBV5-6 and TRBJ2-5, the complete variable domain is DAGVTQSPTHLIKTRGQQVTLRCSPKSGHDTVSWYQQALGQGPQFIFQYYEEEERQRGNFPDRFSGHQFPNYSSELNVNALLLGDSALYLCASSLEQTQETQYFGPGTRLLVL.

V usage is TRBV10-3 and J usage is TRBJ1-1; D is ambiguous. From germline, CDR1 is ENHRY and CDR2 SYGVKD. The ends were cut back, 6 bases at V and 1 base at J, with 9 bases in the middle. The CDR3 is 13 amino acids. For the CDR3, the DNA is TGTGCCATCAGCGCGGCGGGGAACACTGAAGCTTTCTTT. This translates into CAISAAGNTEAFF.